This record concerns one T cell receptor (beta chain) sequence. As yet, its antigen is unknown. The treatment denotes: roughly 20 received Ad26.COV2.S at low or high dose, single or two shots; about 5 received placebo; per-sample allocation not given. Specimen acquisition occurred on day 63 following the initial vaccine or placebo injection. Profiling relied on immunoSEQ multiplex PCR, and the TCRdb table lists in-frame clones only, not all of them. In the table there are 400,000 to 500,000 clones, 89% of which are singletons. CDR1 is LGHNA and CDR2 is YNFKEQ in the germline V gene. Trimming removed 3 bases from V and 2 bases from J, with 13 bases in between. The CDR3 is 16 amino acids. The data belong to a study of Ad26.COV2.S vaccination and SARS-CoV-2 variants. About the research overall: Into the muscle, Ad26.COV2.S was dosed once or twice, 56 days apart.

Regarding the study as a whole: Placebo recipients had lower spike-specific TCR breadth than vaccine recipients. Substantial breadth was reportedly displayed by spike-specific CD8+ and CD4+ T cell responses after vaccination. Non-spike TCR breadth showed similarity between vaccine and placebo recipients.

The V call is TRBV4-2, the J call TRBJ2-2; D is unresolved. The sequencing used peripheral blood, collected in a trial of Ad26.COV2.S vaccine versus placebo. The TCR comes from a person between 18 and 59 years old who received the Ad26.COV2.S COVID-19 vaccine or a placebo. Here the CDR3 reads CASSHQPHRNTGELFF. CDR3 DNA: TGTGCCAGCAGCCACCAACCACACCGAAACACCGGGGAGCTGTTTTTT.